The 30 T cell receptor beta chains in this list originate from one sample, sequenced in a study of long-term antiretroviral therapy in people with HIV. The run of the v3.0 immunoSEQ assay was at survey level. The table came from immunoSEQ multiplex PCR; TCRdb's copy has only in-frame clones and leaves some out. The sample carries roughly 5,700 clones, over 75% recorded once. Sequences were derived from unsorted PBMCs, sampled 1.8 years before starting antiretroviral therapy. The source is a man aged 40-49 years with HIV.

The genes are TRBV28 and TRBJ1-2, with D unresolved. This CDR3 contains 11 residues. V was shortened by 10 bases and J by 6 bases, with 12 bases between the two germline ends. Per the germline V gene, CDR1 is MDHEN and CDR2 is SYDVKM. The CDR3 coding sequence is TGTGCCACTCCGGCGGGCAATGGCTACACCTTC. It is translated as CATPAGNGYTF.

The chain combines TRBV19 with TRBJ1-1; D gene unclear. The CDR3 consists of 15 residues. The V end was cut by 7 bases, the J end by 0 bases, with 15 bases between. The germline V gene encodes CDR1 LNHDA and CDR2 SQIVND (reference sequence). The CDR3 DNA reads as TGTGCCAGTATGAACGGTAGGGTCATGAACACTGAAGCTTTCTTT. Amino acids: CASMNGRVMNTEAFF.

V is TRBV5-1 and J is TRBJ2-6; tentatively, D is TRBD1 (5 bases). Trimming took 4 bases from V and 0 from J, leaving 14 bases between them. The CDR3 runs 17 residues. Germline lookup yields CDR1 SGHRS and CDR2 YFSETQ. The CDR3 loop is CASSRASQGSGANVLTF. Here the CDR3 DNA reads TGCGCCAGCAGCCGGGCGTCGCAGGGCTCTGGGGCCAACGTCCTGACTTTC. The full variable domain, its missing parts supplied by reference TRBV5-1 and TRBJ2-6, is KAGVTQTPRYLIKTRGQQVTLSCSPISGHRSVSWYQQTPGQGLQFLFEYFSETQRNKGNFPGRFSGRQFSNSRSEMNVSTLELGDSALYLCASSRASQGSGANVLTFGAGSRLTVL.

This clone was picked up a small number of times. The V and J genes are TRBV30 and TRBJ2-1; 10 bases line up with TRBD2. Germline V lookup: CDR1 GTSNPN, CDR2 SVGIG (reference sequence). This CDR3 spans 17 amino acids. V shed 1 base, J shed 2 bases, and the junction held 8 bases outside the gene matches. CDR3 amino acids: CAWSGGSGGSAYNEQFF. The DNA for the CDR3 is TGTGCCTGGAGTGGGGGTAGCGGGGGGTCCGCCTACAATGAGCAGTTCTTC. Looking up the rest from reference TRBV30 and TRBJ2-1 gives the full variable domain: SQTIHQWPATLVQPVGSPLSLECTVEGTSNPNLYWYRQAAGRGLQLLFYSVGIGQISSEVPQNLSASRPQDRQFILSSKKLLLSDSGFYLCAWSGGSGGSAYNEQFFGPGTRLTVL.

This clone was picked up a small number of times. The rearrangement links TRBV7-2 to TRBJ1-5, with D hard to call. The CDR3 has 11 amino acids. With 1 base removed from V and 10 bases from J, the gap between germline ends came to 5 bases. Germline-derived CDR1 and CDR2 are SGHTA and FQGNSA. The DNA of the CDR3 is TGTGCCAGCAGCTTAGGGGGACCCCAGCATTTT. Protein product: CASSLGGPQHF.

The chain links TRBV5-8 to TRBJ2-1, with TRBD2 matching 10 bases. The J segment lost 3 bases and the V segment lost 4 bases, leaving 7 bases of the junction unmatched. This CDR3 has 16 amino acids. CDR1 and CDR2 (germline): SGHTS, YDEGEE. The CDR3 loop reads CASSVTSGKNYNEQFF. DNA of the CDR3: TGTGCCAGCAGCGTCACTAGCGGGAAGAACTACAATGAGCAGTTCTTC.

This clone appeared a few times. V gene TRBV5-4 combines with J gene TRBJ2-1; 9 bases are shared with TRBD1. J was trimmed by 12 bases and V by 1 base; bases with no gene match: 14. From germline, CDR1 is SGHNT and CDR2 YYREEE (reference sequence). The CDR3 runs to 16 residues. In nucleotides, the CDR3 is TGTGCCAGCAGCTTGTATATGGTTTATGGGGACAGGGTGCAGTTCTTC. This sequence encodes CASSLYMVYGDRVQFF.

The chain has TRBV25-1 and TRBJ2-7; 7 bases match TRBD2. The CDR3 sequence is 14 residues long. Looked up from germline, CDR1 is MGHDK and CDR2 is SYGVNS. The V gene end was trimmed by 8 bases and the J gene end by 0 bases; junction bases not matched to a gene: 7. The CDR3 loop reads CASLLGRASYEQYF. The CDR3 DNA reads as TGTGCCAGCTTGTTGGGGAGGGCCTCCTACGAGCAGTACTTC.

This chain joins TRBV2 and TRBJ1-5, with D possibly matching TRBD1 (6 bases). V lost 6 bases and J 1 base, leaving 10 bases between the germline ends. There are 14 residues in the CDR3. CDR1 and CDR2 (germline): SNHLY, FYNNEI. The CDR3 nucleotides are TGTGCCAGCAGACAGGGTGGAAGCAATCAGCCCCAGCATTTT. This gives the protein CASRQGGSNQPQHF.

In its sample, this clone was seen once. V is TRBV10-2 and J is TRBJ1-1; D not resolved. Between the trimmed V and J ends, which lost 5 bases and 3 bases, there was a span of 13 bases. The germline CDR1 and CDR2 sequences are WSHSY and SAAADI. The CDR3 contains 14 residues. The CDR3 region has the DNA TGCGCCAGCAGTTTCGTTACTTCGGACACTGAAGCTTTCTTT. Its translation is CASSFVTSDTEAFF.

In its sample, this clone was seen a few times. The chain carries TRBV19 and TRBJ1-5; 9 nucleotides line up with TRBD1. The germline V gene has CDR1 LNHDA and CDR2 SQIVND (reference sequence). The CDR3 is 17 residues long. Losses at the gene ends were 5 bases for V and 0 bases for J; bases not matched to a gene: 8. CDR3 residues: CASSGNRGHRSNQPQHF. CDR3 bases: TGTGCCAGTAGTGGCAACAGGGGGCATCGTAGCAATCAGCCCCAGCATTTT.

V gene TRBV9 combines with J gene TRBJ2-7; D not certain. V was clipped by 4 bases and J by 7 bases, with 9 bases between them. This CDR3 is built from 11 residues. Germline CDR1 SGDLS, CDR2 YYNGEE. CDR3 protein: CASSSIGEQYF. CDR3 nucleotide sequence: TGTGCCAGCAGCTCCATCGGAGAGCAGTACTTC.

The rearrangement links TRBV14 to TRBJ1-2; tentative D call: TRBD1 (6 bases). The germline CDR1 and CDR2 sequences are SGHDN and FVKESK. The CDR3 length is 15 residues. The germline V and J ends were trimmed by 4 bases and 6 bases, with 18 bases remaining between them. In DNA form, the CDR3 reads TGTGCCAGCAGCCCCGAGGGACATTTTTTCGATGGCTACACCTTC. As protein: CASSPEGHFFDGYTF.

V is TRBV4-2 and J is TRBJ2-7; TRBD1 matches at 7 bases. Germline loops: CDR1 LGHNA, CDR2 YNFKEQ. J was trimmed by 4 bases and V by 4 bases; bases with no gene match: 10. The CDR3 has 15 residues. The CDR3 bases are TGTGCCAGCAGCCCGCCCCCGGGACAGATATACGAGCAGTACTTC. Translation gives CASSPPPGQIYEQYF.

The chain employs TRBV10-3 and TRBJ2-5, with 10 positions matching TRBD2. This CDR3 is 17 amino acids long. Germline V gene data show CDR1 as ENHRY and CDR2 as SYGVKD. V shed 2 bases, J shed 5 bases, and the junction held 11 bases outside the gene matches. The CDR3 sequence: CAISEPILAGDVETQYF. The CDR3 nucleotides are TGTGCCATCAGTGAGCCAATCCTAGCGGGAGACGTGGAGACCCAGTACTTC.

This clone was seen a few times. The chain employs TRBV30 and TRBJ1-2, with D unclear. The CDR3 runs 10 residues. CDR1 GTSNPN and CDR2 SVGIG come from the germline V gene (reference sequence). The V gene lost 8 bases and the J gene lost 3 bases, with 7 bases spanning the gap. The CDR3 sequence: CATPDYGYTF. The CDR3, as DNA: TGTGCCACCCCGGACTATGGCTACACCTTC. Together with reference TRBV30 and TRBJ1-2, the CDR3 gives the full variable domain: SQTIHQWPATLVQPVGSPLSLECTVEGTSNPNLYWYRQAAGRGLQLLFYSVGIGQISSEVPQNLSASRPQDRQFILSSKKLLLSDSGFYLCATPDYGYTFGSGTRLTVV.

This chain joins TRBV2 and TRBJ2-4; 11 nucleotides align to TRBD1. CDR3 length equals 16 residues. Germline CDR1 reads SNHLY; CDR2 reads FYNNEI. J was trimmed by 7 bases and V by 6 bases; bases with no gene match: 11. Here the CDR3 reads CASSHSRGQGENIQYF. In nucleotides, the CDR3 is TGTGCCAGCAGCCACTCTAGGGGACAGGGGGAGAACATTCAGTACTTC.

The chain uses TRBV7-8 and TRBJ1-2; TRBD1 matches at 7 bases. This CDR3 is 15 amino acids long. With V trimmed by 3 bases and J by 2 bases, 6 bases remained unmatched. Germline V CDR1 and CDR2: SGHVS, FQNEAQ. The CDR3 DNA reads TGTGCCAGCAGCTTTACCCCAGGGGGGAACTATGGCTACACCTTC. Its translation: CASSFTPGGNYGYTF.

This chain uses TRBV11-2 with TRBJ2-1, with D possibly matching TRBD2 (5 bases). CDR1 is SGHAT and CDR2 is FQNNGV in the germline V gene. Trimming shortened V by 5 bases and J by 3 bases, and 17 bases separated the two germline ends. The CDR3 is 16 amino acids. CDR3: CASSPPMAGDYNEQFF. The CDR3 nucleotides read TGTGCCAGCAGCCCCCCCATGGCGGGCGACTACAATGAGCAGTTCTTC.

The rearrangement joins TRBV19 to TRBJ2-3; the match to TRBD1 covers 11 bases. The CDR3 has 16 residues. V lost 4 bases to trimming and J lost 2 bases; unmatched junction nucleotides: 5. Germline loops: CDR1 LNHDA, CDR2 SQIVND (reference sequence). Here the CDR3 reads CASSKRDRGATDTQYF. For the CDR3, the DNA is TGTGCCAGTAGTAAAAGGGACAGGGGGGCCACAGATACGCAGTATTTT.

The gene calls are TRBV6-1 and TRBJ2-2, with unresolved D. The CDR3 covers 13 residues. Germline V gene lookup returns CDR1 MNHNS and CDR2 SASEGT. Trimming stripped 1 base from V and 5 bases from J, with 5 bases between. CDR3 DNA sequence: TGTGCCAGCAGTGAAGTAGAAACCGGGGAGCTGTTTTTT. It codes for CASSEVETGELFF.

This sequence joins TRBV11-2 and TRBJ1-1; D gene uncertain. From germline, CDR1 is SGHAT and CDR2 FQNNGV. The V and J ends lost 1 base and 2 bases respectively, with 14 bases between them. The CDR3 loop spans 16 amino acids. CDR3 protein: CASSLGEGPSNTEAFF. The CDR3 region has the DNA TGTGCCAGCAGCTTAGGTGAAGGCCCGTCTAACACTGAAGCTTTCTTT.

The V and J genes are TRBV11-2 and TRBJ2-1, with 8 positions matching TRBD2. Germline V lookup: CDR1 SGHAT, CDR2 FQNNGV. This CDR3 is 17 amino acids long. The V segment lost 2 bases and the J segment 6 bases; nucleotides outside the gene matches: 12. The CDR3 reads CASSLRRGGSGSNEQFF. The CDR3, as DNA: TGTGCCAGCAGCTTACGTCGCGGGGGGAGCGGGAGCAATGAGCAGTTCTTC.

The chain has TRBV30 and TRBJ1-4, with D hard to call. Germline lookup yields CDR1 GTSNPN and CDR2 SVGIG (reference sequence). V lost 4 bases and J lost 8, with 14 bases in between. The CDR3 is 13 amino acids. The CDR3 coding sequence is TGTGCCTGGATCCGCCGCCTGGACGAAAAACTGTTTTTT. Residues: CAWIRRLDEKLFF.

This chain links TRBV5-1 with TRBJ1-2, with TRBD1 matching 7 bases. This CDR3 has 13 residues. J was trimmed by 7 bases and V by 4 bases; bases with no gene match: 7. Germline CDR1 SGHRS, CDR2 YFSETQ. The CDR3 protein is CASSHGQAAGYTF. The CDR3 DNA is TGCGCCAGCAGCCACGGACAGGCGGCTGGCTACACCTTC. Complete variable domain (other parts from reference TRBV5-1 and TRBJ1-2): KAGVTQTPRYLIKTRGQQVTLSCSPISGHRSVSWYQQTPGQGLQFLFEYFSETQRNKGNFPGRFSGRQFSNSRSEMNVSTLELGDSALYLCASSHGQAAGYTFGSGTRLTVV.

This clone was counted between two and nine times. The chain couples TRBV6-5 to TRBJ1-2, with TRBD1 identical over 8 bases. Germline values: CDR1 MNHEY, CDR2 SVGAGI. This CDR3 is 13 amino acids long. J lost 8 bases, V lost 7 bases, and 9 bases had no gene match. CDR3 loop: CASTQGTGVGYTF. For the CDR3, the DNA is TGTGCCAGCACCCAAGGGACAGGCGTGGGCTACACCTTC.

CDR3 region: CASSPLVSLADYNEQFF. In DNA form, the CDR3 reads TGTGCCAGCAGCCCCCTAGTATCACTAGCGGACTACAATGAGCAGTTCTTC. The chain links TRBV7-3 to TRBJ2-1; the match to TRBD2 covers 8 bases. Germline lookup yields CDR1 SGHTA and CDR2 FQGTGA. The V gene end was trimmed by 5 bases and the J gene end by 3 bases; junction bases not matched to a gene: 12. The CDR3 totals 17 residues.

The DNA of the CDR3 is TGTGCCAGCGACGGCCGAGGGGGGTATCAGCCCCAGCATTTT. This sequence encodes CASDGRGGYQPQHF. The V gene is TRBV5-5, the J gene TRBJ1-5; perhaps TRBD1 as D (6 bases). CDR1 and CDR2 from the germline V gene are SGHKS and YYEKEE (reference sequence). V lost 7 bases and J 5 bases, leaving 16 bases between the germline ends. CDR3 size: 14 residues.

To note about this clone: This sample includes further DNA sequences coding for the same CDR3. This chain joins TRBV10-3 and TRBJ2-1; no clear D. V gave up 0 bases and J gave up 10 bases, with 7 bases separating them. The CDR3 loop spans 12 amino acids. The germline V gene encodes CDR1 ENHRY and CDR2 SYGVKD. The CDR3 protein is CAISESTPEQFF. As DNA, the CDR3 is TGTGCCATCAGTGAGTCGACTCCAGAGCAGTTCTTC.

V gene TRBV5-1 combines with J gene TRBJ1-2; D may be TRBD1 (6 bases). Germline CDR1 SGHRS, CDR2 YFSETQ. This CDR3 has 17 residues. The ends were cut back, 4 bases at V and 1 base at J, with 20 bases in the middle. The CDR3: CASSRGTGDIINYGYTF. The CDR3 coding sequence is TGCGCCAGCAGCCGGGGGACGGGGGACATAATTAACTATGGCTACACCTTC.